The next 5 T cell receptor beta chains were all read from a single sample in a study of T cell changes during pregnancy in multiple sclerosis. Sequenced by immunoSEQ multiplex PCR; TCRdb stores in-frame clones only, minus some. The sample has about 77,000 clones; about nine tenths are singletons. Source: peripheral blood, taken before pregnancy. The receptors originated from a female donor with multiple sclerosis, enrolled in a pregnancy study.

The gene calls are TRBV27 and TRBJ2-7, with a tentative D call TRBD1 (6 bases). The CDR3 length is 16 residues. Germline CDR1 reads MNHEY; CDR2 reads SMNVEV (reference sequence). Trimming took off 5 bases at V and 5 bases at J, with 22 bases between the two ends. This chain's CDR3 is CASSRPGGGPGHEQYF. The CDR3 DNA reads TGTGCCAGCAGTCGCCCGGGTGGGGGCCCCGGGCACGAGCAGTACTTC.

The chain has TRBV28 and TRBJ1-4; maybe TRBD1 (6 bases). This CDR3 has 15 amino acids. Per the germline V gene, CDR1 is MDHEN and CDR2 is SYDVKM. Trimming stripped 7 bases from V and 4 bases from J, with 16 bases between. CDR3 bases: TGTGCCAGCACCCTACAGGGTCTCAGTAATGAAAAACTGTTTTTT. The encoded protein is CASTLQGLSNEKLFF.

The chain employs TRBV6-5 and TRBJ2-7; D gene unclear. Between the trimmed V and J ends, which lost 2 bases and 3 bases, there was a span of 8 bases. CDR1 is MNHEY and CDR2 is SVGAGI in the germline V gene. This CDR3 has 13 amino acids. The CDR3 DNA follows: TGTGCCAGCAGTTACGGAGTATTCTACGAGCAGTACTTC. Encoded protein: CASSYGVFYEQYF.

The rearrangement links TRBV30 to TRBJ2-5; a weak D match, TRBD2 (6 bases). Trimming took 4 bases from V and 3 from J, leaving 12 bases between them. Germline CDR1 and CDR2: GTSNPN and SVGIG (reference sequence). The CDR3 runs to 13 residues. CDR3 bases: TGTGCCTGGATCGGAGGAGGGAAAGAGACCCAGTACTTC. As protein: CAWIGGGKETQYF.

The chain combines TRBV30 with TRBJ1-5; TRBD1 matches at 7 bases. V was clipped by 3 bases and J by 5 bases; unmatched bases: 4. Per germline, CDR1 GTSNPN and CDR2 SVGIG (reference sequence). The CDR3 extends over 13 amino acids. The CDR3 coding sequence is TGTGCCTGGAGCACTCAGGGGGATCAGCCCCAGCATTTT. Protein sequence: CAWSTQGDQPQHF.